This TCR beta chain is drawn from a study of OX40 agonist ivuxolimab in advanced cancers. The method was immunoSEQ multiplex PCR; TCRdb's version includes in-frame clones alone and lacks a portion of them. The sample carries about 100,000 clones, more than 75% recorded once. The sequence came from an adult with an advanced solid tumor such as melanoma, head and neck, liver or kidney cancer. Sequences were derived from CD4+ or CD8+ T cells sorted from blood, sampled in a trial of the OX40 agonist ivuxolimab.

The CDR3 reads CASSYEDTEAFF. CDR3 sequence (DNA): TGTGCCAGCAGTTACGAGGACACTGAAGCTTTCTTT. The gene calls are TRBV6-6 and TRBJ1-1; unclear D gene. Between the trimmed V and J ends, which lost 2 bases and 3 bases, there was a span of 4 bases. Germline loops: CDR1 MNHNY, CDR2 SVGAGI (reference sequence). This CDR3 contains 12 residues.